The following is a T cell receptor beta chain sequence with its context. What it binds is unknown. Only in-frame clones appear in the TCRdb table, and some are missing; sequencing was by immunoSEQ multiplex PCR. The table records about 80,000 clones, approximately 94% of them present only once. Trimming left V 2 bases short and J 2 bases short, with 14 bases between. The CDR3 loop spans 15 amino acids. Germline V gives CDR1 SGHKS, CDR2 YYEKEE (reference sequence). The data were obtained in a study of OX40 agonist ivuxolimab in advanced cancers. Broader study findings: Patients with a partial response at 0.1-3.0 mg/kg had among the lowest clonal expansion.

This sequence was found in an adult with an advanced solid tumor such as melanoma, head and neck, liver or kidney cancer. The genes are TRBV5-5 and TRBJ2-7; D perhaps matches TRBD2 (5 bases). The sequencing here drew on CD4+ or CD8+ T cells sorted from blood, taken in a trial of the OX40 agonist ivuxolimab. CDR3 coding DNA: TGTGCCAGCAGCTTAGACTCCGTCGGGACCTACGAGCAGTACTTC. Protein product: CASSLDSVGTYEQYF.